The clone carrying this TCR beta chain has just a few counts. In germline, CDR1 is SGHTA, CDR2 FQGTGA. The V and J ends lost 4 bases and 1 base respectively, with 11 bases between them. The CDR3 runs 16 residues. This sample is part of a study of T-cell memory formation after mild COVID-19. Study summary: For the most part, TCR clusters were specific to one donor.

Each CDR3 protein is one row after TCRdb ran MiXCR on the 5' RACE reads. Of 180,000 or so distinct CDR3 sequences listed, roughly 12% are singletons. Material for sequencing was PBMCs or a T cell subset sorted from them (not recorded which). The rearrangement links TRBV7-3 to TRBJ2-6, with D possibly TRBD1 on 5 matching bases. The clonotype originates from a man younger than 35 who had mild COVID-19 (a few samples of this study predate the infection). Cell type and time point are not known. CDR3 DNA: TGTGCCAGCAGCTCCAGACGACAGTCTGGGGCCAACGTCCTGACTTTC. It is translated as CASSSRRQSGANVLTF. Variable domain in full (rest from reference TRBV7-3 and TRBJ2-6): GAGVSQTPSNKVTEKGKYVELRCDPISGHTALYWYRQSLGQGPEFLIYFQGTGAADDSGLPNDRFFAVRPEGSVSTLKIQRTERGDSAVYLCASSSRRQSGANVLTFGAGSRLTVL.